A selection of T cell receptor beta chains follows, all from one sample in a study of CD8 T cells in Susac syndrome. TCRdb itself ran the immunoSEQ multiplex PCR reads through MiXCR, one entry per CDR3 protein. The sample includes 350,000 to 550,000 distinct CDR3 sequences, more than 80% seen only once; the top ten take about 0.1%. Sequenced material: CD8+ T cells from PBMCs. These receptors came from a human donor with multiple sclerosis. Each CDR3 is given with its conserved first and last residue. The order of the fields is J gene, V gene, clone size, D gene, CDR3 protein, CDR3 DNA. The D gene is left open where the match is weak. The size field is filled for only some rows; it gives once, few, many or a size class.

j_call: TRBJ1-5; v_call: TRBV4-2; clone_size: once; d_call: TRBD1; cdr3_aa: CASSQGRDRSVQPQHF; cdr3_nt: TGTGCCAGCAGCCAAGGTCGGGACAGGTCGGTTCAGCCCCAGCATTTT
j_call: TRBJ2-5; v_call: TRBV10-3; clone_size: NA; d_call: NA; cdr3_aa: CAISESMAGAQETQYF; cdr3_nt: TGTGCCATCAGTGAGTCGATGGCGGGGGCGCAAGAGACCCAGTACTTC
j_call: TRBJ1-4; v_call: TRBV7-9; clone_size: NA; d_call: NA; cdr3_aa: CASSLYQGATNEKLFF; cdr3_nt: TGTGCCAGCAGCTTATACCAGGGTGCAACTAATGAAAAACTGTTTTTT
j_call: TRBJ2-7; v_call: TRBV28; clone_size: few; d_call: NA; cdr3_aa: CASSSGWGKYSHEQYF; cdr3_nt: TGTGCCAGCAGTTCCGGTTGGGGGAAATATAGTCACGAGCAGTACTTC
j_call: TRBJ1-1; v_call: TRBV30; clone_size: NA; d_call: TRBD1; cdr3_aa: CAWSPGQGITEAFF; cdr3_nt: TGTGCCTGGAGTCCGGGACAGGGGATCACTGAAGCTTTCTTT
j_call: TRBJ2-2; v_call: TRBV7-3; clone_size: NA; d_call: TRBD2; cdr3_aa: CASSLTGLAGEPGELFF; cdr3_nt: TGTGCCAGCAGCTTAACGGGACTAGCGGGAGAACCCGGGGAGCTGTTTTTT
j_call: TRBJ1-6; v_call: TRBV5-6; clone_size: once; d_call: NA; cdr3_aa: CASSLAGDYSPLHF; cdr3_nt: TGTGCCAGCAGCTTGGCGGGGGATTATTCACCCCTCCACTTT
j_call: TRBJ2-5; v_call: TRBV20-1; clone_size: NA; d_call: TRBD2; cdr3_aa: CSARFSAKRGERTETQYF; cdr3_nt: TGCAGTGCTAGATTTAGCGCTAAGCGGGGGGAAAGGACAGAGACCCAGTACTTC
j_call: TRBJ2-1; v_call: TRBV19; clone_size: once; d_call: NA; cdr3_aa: CASSMTGAYNEQFF; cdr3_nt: TGTGCCAGTAGTATGACGGGGGCCTACAATGAGCAGTTCTTC
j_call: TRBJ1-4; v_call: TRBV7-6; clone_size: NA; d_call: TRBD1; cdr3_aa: CASSLEQGAGEKLFF; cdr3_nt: TGTGCCAGCAGCTTAGAACAGGGGGCGGGTGAAAAACTGTTTTTT
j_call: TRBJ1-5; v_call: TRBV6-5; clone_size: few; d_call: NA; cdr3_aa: CASSQKNQPQHF; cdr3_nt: TGTGCCAGCAGCCAGAAAAATCAGCCCCAGCATTTT
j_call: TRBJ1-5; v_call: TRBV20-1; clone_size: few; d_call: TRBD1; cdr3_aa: CSARLTGSEQPQHF; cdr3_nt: TGCAGTGCTAGACTGACAGGGTCGGAGCAGCCCCAGCATTTT
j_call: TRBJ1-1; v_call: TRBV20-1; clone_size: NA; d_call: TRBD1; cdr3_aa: CSAGQGHTEAFF; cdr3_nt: TGCAGTGCCGGACAGGGTCACACTGAAGCTTTCTTT
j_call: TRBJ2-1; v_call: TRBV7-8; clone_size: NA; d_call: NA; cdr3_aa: CASSPSGVGASYNEQFF; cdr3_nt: TGTGCCAGCAGTCCATCCGGTGTAGGGGCGTCCTACAATGAGCAGTTCTTC
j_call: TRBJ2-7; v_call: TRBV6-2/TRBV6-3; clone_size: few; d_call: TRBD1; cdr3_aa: CASTTSGDSASYEQYF; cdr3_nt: TGTGCCAGCACCACGTCTGGGGACAGTGCCTCCTACGAGCAGTACTTC
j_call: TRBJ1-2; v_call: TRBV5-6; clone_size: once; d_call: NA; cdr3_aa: CASSRTGFDYGYTF; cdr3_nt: TGTGCCAGCAGCAGAACAGGGTTCGACTATGGCTACACCTTC
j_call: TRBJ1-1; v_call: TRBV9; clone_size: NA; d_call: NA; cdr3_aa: CASSVDRENTEAFF; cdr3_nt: TGTGCCAGCAGCGTAGACAGGGAGAACACTGAAGCTTTCTTT
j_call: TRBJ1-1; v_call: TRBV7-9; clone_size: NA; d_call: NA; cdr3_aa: CASSLFSEGDKNTEAFF; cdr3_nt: TGTGCCAGCAGCTTATTCAGTGAAGGGGACAAGAACACTGAAGCTTTCTTT
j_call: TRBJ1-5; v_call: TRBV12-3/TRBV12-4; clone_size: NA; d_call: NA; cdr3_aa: CASSLVSVNSNQPQHF; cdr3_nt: TGTGCCAGCAGTTTAGTATCAGTTAATAGCAATCAGCCCCAGCATTTT
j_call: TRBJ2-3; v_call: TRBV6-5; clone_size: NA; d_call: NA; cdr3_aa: CASSYSESPGATQYF; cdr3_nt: TGTGCCAGCAGTTACAGTGAATCACCCGGCGCTACGCAGTATTTT
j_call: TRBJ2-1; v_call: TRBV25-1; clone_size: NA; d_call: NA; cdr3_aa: CASSEGGTGTYNEQFF; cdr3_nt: TGTGCCAGCAGTGAAGGCGGGACCGGCACCTACAATGAGCAGTTCTTC
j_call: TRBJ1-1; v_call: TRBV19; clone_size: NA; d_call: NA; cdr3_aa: CAASPDTLNTEAFF; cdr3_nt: TGTGCCGCATCGCCGGACACACTGAACACTGAAGCTTTCTTT
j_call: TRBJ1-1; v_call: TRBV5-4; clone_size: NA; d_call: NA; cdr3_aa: CASSLAGEAFF; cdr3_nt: TGTGCCAGCAGCTTGGCAGGTGAAGCTTTCTTT
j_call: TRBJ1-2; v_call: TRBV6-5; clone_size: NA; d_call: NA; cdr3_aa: CASMFSRTDPTNYGYTF; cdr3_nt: TGTGCCAGCATGTTCTCCAGGACGGATCCCACAAACTATGGCTACACCTTC
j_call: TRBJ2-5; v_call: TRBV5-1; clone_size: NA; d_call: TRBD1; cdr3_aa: CASSLILGQGRETQYF; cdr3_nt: TGCGCCAGCAGCTTGATCCTGGGACAGGGGAGGGAGACCCAGTACTTC
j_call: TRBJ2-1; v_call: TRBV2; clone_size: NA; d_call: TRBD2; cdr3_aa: CASAGLAGAEQFF; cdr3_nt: TGTGCCAGCGCGGGACTAGCGGGAGCTGAGCAGTTCTTC
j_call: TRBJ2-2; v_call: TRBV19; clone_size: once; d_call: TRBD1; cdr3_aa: CASSIGQVTGELFF; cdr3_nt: TGTGCCAGTAGTATTGGACAGGTCACCGGGGAGCTGTTTTTT
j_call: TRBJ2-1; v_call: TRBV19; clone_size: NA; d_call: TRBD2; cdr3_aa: CATTAAGGRNEQFF; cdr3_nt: TGTGCCACTACGGCGGCGGGAGGGCGAAATGAGCAGTTCTTC
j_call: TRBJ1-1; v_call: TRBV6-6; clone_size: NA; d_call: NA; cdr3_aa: CASQGLDTEAFF; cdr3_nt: TGTGCCAGCCAAGGACTGGACACTGAAGCTTTCTTT
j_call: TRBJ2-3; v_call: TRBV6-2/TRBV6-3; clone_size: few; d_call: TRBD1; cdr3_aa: CASSWEGGVADTQYF; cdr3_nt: TGTGCCAGCAGTTGGGAAGGGGGCGTCGCAGATACGCAGTATTTT
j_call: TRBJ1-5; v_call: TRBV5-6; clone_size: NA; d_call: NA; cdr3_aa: CASSFGEINQPQHF; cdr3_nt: TGTGCCAGCAGCTTTGGAGAAATCAATCAGCCCCAGCATTTT
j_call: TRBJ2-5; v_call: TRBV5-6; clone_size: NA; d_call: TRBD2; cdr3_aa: CASSLGLADPKETQYF; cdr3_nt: TGTGCCAGCAGCTTAGGACTAGCGGATCCGAAAGAGACCCAGTACTTC